Listed here is a single T cell receptor (beta chain). Antigen: not known. These data are taken from a study of CD8+CD57+ T cells in acquired aplastic anemia. V gave up 0 bases and J gave up 5 bases, with 16 bases separating them. The CDR3 sequence is 15 residues long. CDR1 is DFQATT, CDR2 SNEGSKA, per germline (reference sequence). Study-wide results and caveats: Patients and controls shared twenty-nine CD8+ CDR3 sequences, highly expressed in patients.

Profiling that covered TCR beta VDJ and CDR3 relied on genomic DNA as its template. In TCRdb, the reads were re-called with MiXCR into one record per CDR3 protein. The top ten hold more than 15% of the sample, which has roughly 190,000 distinct CDR3 sequences, around 59% seen once. The TCR was taken from a human donor in good health, serving as a control. The J gene is TRBJ2-5, the V gene TRBV20-1; D is unclear. Sequenced sample: sorted CD4+, CD8+, or CD8+CD57+ T cells (not recorded which) from PBMCs. CDR3 DNA: TGCAGTGCTAGAGATCGTGTGGTTACTGTGGAGACCCAGTACTTC. This translates into CSARDRVVTVETQYF.